These 20 T cell receptor beta chains share one sample of origin, sequenced in a study of lymphopenia after photon versus proton radiotherapy. Assay: immunoSEQ multiplex PCR; the TCRdb copy retains only in-frame clones and omits some. Of 68,000 or so clones listed, approximately 91% were seen once; the top ten hold approximately 2.6%. The sample consisted of peripheral blood, taken from a patient treated with photon-based radiotherapy. These receptors were obtained from a woman between 65 and 79 years old with pancreatic cancer.

This chain joins TRBV6-6 and TRBJ2-3; D is unclear. The CDR3 totals 15 residues. Germline CDR1 is MNHNY and CDR2 is SVGAGI (reference sequence). Trimming took off 2 bases at V and 4 bases at J, with 13 bases between the two ends. The CDR3 DNA is TGTGCCAGCAGTTACCGCCGTGGATCCTCAGATACGCAGTATTTT. This sequence encodes CASSYRRGSSDTQYF.

This rearrangement joins TRBV5-6 to TRBJ1-1; no definite D call. The CDR3 is made up of 13 amino acids. CDR1 and CDR2 from the germline V gene are SGHDT and YYEEEE. Trimming stripped 4 bases from V and 1 base from J, with 8 bases between. CDR3 protein: CASSLDWNTEAFF. In DNA form, the CDR3 reads TGTGCCAGCAGCCTCGACTGGAACACTGAAGCTTTCTTT. Full variable domain (outside the CDR3, taken from reference TRBV5-6 and TRBJ1-1): DAGVTQSPTHLIKTRGQQVTLRCSPKSGHDTVSWYQQALGQGPQFIFQYYEEEERQRGNFPDRFSGHQFPNYSSELNVNALLLGDSALYLCASSLDWNTEAFFGQGTRLTVV.

The genes are TRBV7-9 and TRBJ2-5, with D unresolved. The CDR3 sequence is 12 residues long. V was trimmed by 1 base and J by 4 bases, leaving 4 bases between them. CDR1 SEHNR and CDR2 FQNEAQ come from the germline V gene (reference sequence). The CDR3 DNA reads TGTGCCAGCAGCTTAGTAGGAGAGACCCAGTACTTC. Its translation is CASSLVGETQYF.

In its sample, this clone was seen once. The chain carries TRBV19 and TRBJ1-4, with D maybe TRBD1 (6 bases). The V gene's germline CDR1 is LNHDA and CDR2 SQIVND (reference sequence). The CDR3 covers 15 residues. V was pared by 5 bases and J by 3 bases, with 13 bases between. This chain's CDR3 is CASSPQGNANEKLFF. Here the CDR3 DNA reads TGTGCCAGTAGTCCACAGGGCAATGCTAATGAAAAACTGTTTTTT.

CDR3 loop: CASGLDLAGVGSYEQYF. CDR3 in DNA: TGTGCTAGTGGTTTGGACCTAGCGGGGGTGGGCTCCTACGAGCAGTACTTC. The rearrangement joins TRBV12-5 to TRBJ2-7; TRBD2 matches 10 bases. Looked up from germline, CDR1 is LGHNT and CDR2 is FRNRAP. The CDR3 is 17 amino acids. The V and J ends lost 1 base and 0 bases, in that order; junction bases with no gene match: 6.

The V and J genes are TRBV7-8 and TRBJ1-5; 9 bases line up with TRBD1. Germline loops: CDR1 SGHVS, CDR2 FQNEAQ. This CDR3 is built from 14 residues. V lost 2 bases and J lost 5; bases outside the gene matches: 1. This CDR3 reads CASSLRTGDQPQHF. As DNA, the CDR3 is TGTGCCAGCAGCTTAAGGACAGGGGATCAGCCCCAGCATTTT.

The chain couples TRBV13 to TRBJ2-3; 7 bases line up with TRBD2. Germline V CDR1 and CDR2: PRHDT, FYEKMQ (reference sequence). With 2 bases clipped from V and 12 bases from J, the junction kept 17 bases outside the gene matches. The CDR3 is made up of 16 amino acids. CDR3 sequence: CASSLNGGRATVRQYF. In DNA, the CDR3 is TGTGCCAGCAGCTTAAATGGTGGGAGGGCCACCGTGAGACAGTATTTT.

The chain couples TRBV28 to TRBJ1-5, with a possible D match to TRBD1 (6 bases). The CDR3 spans 16 residues. The germline V and J ends were trimmed by 4 bases and 4 bases, with 17 bases remaining between them. Germline V lookup: CDR1 MDHEN, CDR2 SYDVKM. CDR3: CASSSVAGTKNQPQHF. As DNA, the CDR3 is TGTGCCAGCAGTTCCGTTGCCGGGACAAAAAATCAGCCCCAGCATTTT.

The chain carries TRBV27 and TRBJ2-7, with D unresolved. V shed 6 bases and J shed 2 bases, with 11 bases lying between them. Germline V gene lookup returns CDR1 MNHEY and CDR2 SMNVEV (reference sequence). This CDR3 is built from 13 residues. The CDR3, as DNA: TGTGCCAGCAGAGTGGGTCCAGCCTACGAGCAGTACTTC. As protein: CASRVGPAYEQYF.

V is TRBV14 and J is TRBJ2-2; 11 nucleotides line up with TRBD1. The CDR3 extends over 16 amino acids. V dropped 4 bases and J dropped 2; count of bases not matched to a gene: 3. From germline, CDR1 is SGHDN and CDR2 FVKESK. The CDR3 is CASSPGTGGNTGELFF. DNA of the CDR3: TGTGCCAGCAGCCCCGGGACAGGGGGAAACACCGGGGAGCTGTTTTTT.

This clone was seen once. The chain uses TRBV5-1 and TRBJ2-5; 10 positions match TRBD1. The CDR3 extends over 18 amino acids. The V gene end was trimmed by 6 bases and the J gene end by 1 base; junction bases not matched to a gene: 15. CDR1 and CDR2 from the germline V gene are SGHRS and YFSETQ. This chain's CDR3 is CASTKGQGGPRVQETQYF. The CDR3 coding sequence is TGCGCCAGCACCAAAGGACAGGGGGGGCCCCGGGTCCAAGAGACCCAGTACTTC.

J is TRBJ2-7 and V is TRBV15, with TRBD1 matching over 10 bases. Germline loops: CDR1 LNHNV, CDR2 YYDKDF (reference sequence). Trimming removed 5 bases from V and 3 bases from J; junction bases left unmatched: 7. The CDR3 loop spans 15 amino acids. The CDR3 DNA is TGTGCCACCAGCCCCCGGGACAGGGGTATCTACGAGCAGTACTTC. Amino acids: CATSPRDRGIYEQYF.

The chain is built from TRBV19 and TRBJ1-5; 7 bases align to TRBD1. Germline V gene sequence: CDR1 LNHDA, CDR2 SQIVND (reference sequence). Trimming took 2 bases from V and 7 from J; bases not matched to a gene: 8. This CDR3 contains 15 residues. The CDR3 loop reads CASSITQGGGQPQHF. The CDR3 DNA is TGTGCCAGTAGTATAACCCAGGGGGGGGGACAGCCCCAGCATTTT.

The chain combines TRBV5-1 with TRBJ2-7, with no clear D. The CDR3 extends over 13 amino acids. The germline V gene has CDR1 SGHRS and CDR2 YFSETQ. V was trimmed by 4 bases and J by 5 bases, leaving 13 bases between them. The CDR3 is CASSPMAKNEQYF. CDR3 bases: TGCGCCAGCAGCCCAATGGCAAAGAACGAGCAGTACTTC.

The chain is built from TRBV27 and TRBJ1-5; 8 bases fit TRBD1. The trim removed 5 bases at V and 2 bases at J, leaving 11 bases unmatched. Germline V CDR1 and CDR2: MNHEY, SMNVEV (reference sequence). This CDR3 is built from 17 residues. CDR3 nucleotide sequence: TGTGCCAGCAGTCAGAGCAGGGGGCCTATTGGCAATCAGCCCCAGCATTTT. This encodes CASSQSRGPIGNQPQHF.

This chain uses TRBV20-1 with TRBJ2-3; D remains unclear. Trimming cost V 6 bases and J 3 bases, with 4 bases left between them. CDR1 and CDR2 (germline): DFQATT, SNEGSKA (reference sequence). The CDR3 has 10 amino acids. CDR3 residues: CSATTDTQYF. Written as DNA, the CDR3 is TGCAGTGCCACTACAGATACGCAGTATTTT.

DNA of the CDR3: TGTGCCAGCAGTTACTCGGGGGGTGGCTACACCTTC. This encodes CASSYSGGGYTF. V is TRBV6-5 and J is TRBJ1-2; D perhaps matches TRBD1 (5 bases). The V and J ends lost 0 bases and 7 bases respectively, with 6 bases between them. The CDR3 extends over 12 amino acids. Germline V lookup: CDR1 MNHEY, CDR2 SVGAGI.

This clone appeared once. V and J are TRBV7-9 and TRBJ1-3, with unresolved D. Trimming stripped 1 base from V and 0 bases from J, with 7 bases between. Looked up from germline, CDR1 is SEHNR and CDR2 is FQNEAQ (reference sequence). This CDR3 has 15 amino acids. In nucleotides, the CDR3 is TGTGCCAGCAGCTTAGGGCCGCGCTCTGGAAACACCATATATTTT. It encodes CASSLGPRSGNTIYF.

The rearrangement uses TRBV19 and TRBJ1-2; D is uncertain. The germline gives CDR1 LNHDA, CDR2 SQIVND (reference sequence). CDR3 length: 13 residues. Between the trimmed V and J ends, which lost 5 bases and 3 bases, there was a span of 10 bases. CDR3: CASSPLADYGYTF. For the CDR3, the DNA is TGTGCCAGTAGTCCCCTGGCCGACTATGGCTACACCTTC.

The chain employs TRBV5-3 and TRBJ2-1; D gene ambiguous. TRBV5-3 is assigned to the ORF class and has an uncertain function. The CDR3 is 16 amino acids. The V and J ends lost 7 bases and 0 bases respectively, with 17 bases between them. The CDR3 DNA reads TGTGCCAGACCCCATGCGAGTTCAAGCTCCTACAATGAGCAGTTCTTC. This translates into CARPHASSSSYNEQFF.